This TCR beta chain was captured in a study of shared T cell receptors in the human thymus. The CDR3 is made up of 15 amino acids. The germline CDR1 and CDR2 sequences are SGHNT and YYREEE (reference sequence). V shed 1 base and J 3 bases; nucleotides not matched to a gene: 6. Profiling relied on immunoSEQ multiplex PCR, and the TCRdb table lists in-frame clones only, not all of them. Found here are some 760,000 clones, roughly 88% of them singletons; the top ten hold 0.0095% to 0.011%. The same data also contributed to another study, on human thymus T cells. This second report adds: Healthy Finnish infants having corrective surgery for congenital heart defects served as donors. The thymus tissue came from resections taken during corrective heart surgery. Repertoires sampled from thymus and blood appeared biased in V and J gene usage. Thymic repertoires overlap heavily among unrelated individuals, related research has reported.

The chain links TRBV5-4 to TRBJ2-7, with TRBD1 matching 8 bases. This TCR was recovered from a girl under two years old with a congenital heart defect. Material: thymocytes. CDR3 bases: TGTGCCAGCAGCTTGAAAGGGACAGGATTCTACGAGCAGTACTTC. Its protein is CASSLKGTGFYEQYF.